The clone carrying this TCR beta chain was observed many times. TCRdb re-called the 5' RACE reads through MiXCR, storing one row per CDR3 protein. The sample carries under 150,000 distinct CDR3 sequences, under 14% recorded once. The time point is: blood at routine non-recurrence follow-up after resection. The data are from a study of spatial heterogeneity in lung cancer. About the study: On average, each unique TCR and UMI combination appeared more than ten times in raw reads.

Germline lookup yields CDR1 SQVTM and CDR2 ANQGSEA. The CDR3 spans 16 residues. J gave up 3 bases and V 5 bases, and 12 bases lay outside the gene matches. The input for sequencing was PBMCs, taken at follow-up. The chain uses TRBV29-1 and TRBJ2-7; 11 bases line up with TRBD2. The TCR was taken from a female donor with early-stage non-small cell lung cancer. CDR3 loop: CSVSGLADGAVYEQYF. CDR3 coding DNA: TGCAGCGTTTCGGGACTAGCGGACGGGGCGGTCTACGAGCAGTACTTC.